This record covers a single T cell receptor beta chain. This sample was included in a study of cytomegalovirus exposure and HLA in healthy donors. The CDR3 covers 15 residues. Trimming stripped 1 base from V and 6 bases from J, with 17 bases between. Germline V lookup: CDR1 SGHTS, CDR2 YDEGEE. The PCR employed 60 Vbeta primers together with 13 Jbeta primers. Some clones are missing from TCRdb's copy, which holds only in-frame ones; the method was immunoSEQ multiplex PCR. The table shows tens of thousands of clones, with 80% occurring only once. The sequenced sample consisted of PBMCs. This receptor was identified in a man in his forties or fifties in good health and CMV-seropositive. V usage is TRBV5-8 and J usage is TRBJ2-7; the D gene is possibly TRBD2 (6 bases). Here the CDR3 DNA reads TGTGCCAGCAGCTTGTATCGCCAGGGACTCAGCGAGCAGTACTTC. This encodes CASSLYRQGLSEQYF.